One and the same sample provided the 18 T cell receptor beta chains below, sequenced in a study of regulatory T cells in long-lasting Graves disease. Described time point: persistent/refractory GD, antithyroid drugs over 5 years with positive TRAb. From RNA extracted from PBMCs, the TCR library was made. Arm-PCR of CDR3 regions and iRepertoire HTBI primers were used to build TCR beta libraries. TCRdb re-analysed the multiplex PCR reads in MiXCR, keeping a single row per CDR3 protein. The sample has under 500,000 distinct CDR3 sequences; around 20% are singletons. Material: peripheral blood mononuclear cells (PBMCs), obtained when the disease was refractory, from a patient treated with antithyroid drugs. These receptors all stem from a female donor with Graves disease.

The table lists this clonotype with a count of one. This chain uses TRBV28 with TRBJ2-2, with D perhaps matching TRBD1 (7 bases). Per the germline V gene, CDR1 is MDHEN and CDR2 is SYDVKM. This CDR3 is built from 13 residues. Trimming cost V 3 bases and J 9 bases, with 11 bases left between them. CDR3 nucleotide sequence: TGTGCCAGCAGTTTCCAGGGGGGAAGGGAGCTGTTTTTT. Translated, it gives CASSFQGGRELFF.

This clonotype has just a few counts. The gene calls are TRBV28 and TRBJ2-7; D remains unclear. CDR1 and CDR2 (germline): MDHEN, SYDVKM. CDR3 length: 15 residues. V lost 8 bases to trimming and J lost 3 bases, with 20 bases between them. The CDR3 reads CASALVAAARYEQYF. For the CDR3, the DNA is TGTGCCAGCGCATTGGTCGCGGCCGCTCGCTACGAGCAGTACTTC.

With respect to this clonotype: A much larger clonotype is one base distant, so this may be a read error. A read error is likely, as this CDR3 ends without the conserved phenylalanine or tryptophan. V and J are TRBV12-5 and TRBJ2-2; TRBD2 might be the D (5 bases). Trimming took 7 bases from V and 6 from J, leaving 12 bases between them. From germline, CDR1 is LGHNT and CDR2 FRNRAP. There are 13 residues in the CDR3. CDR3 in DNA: TGTGCTAGTGCCGTCTCCGGGGCCGGGGAGCTGTTTTCT. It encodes CASAVSGAGELFS.

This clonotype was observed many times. CDR3 residues: CASSYRGNQPQHF. The CDR3 coding sequence is TGTGCCAGCAGTTACAGGGGAAATCAGCCCCAGCATTTT. This rearrangement joins TRBV12-3 or TRBV12-4 to TRBJ1-5, with 7 bases matching TRBD1. This CDR3 is 13 amino acids long. Trimming took 4 bases from V and 4 from J; bases not matched to a gene: 1.

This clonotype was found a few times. CDR3 bases: TGTGCCAGCAGTTCCACCGGGGTCCCTGAAGCTTTCTTT. Protein: CASSSTGVPEAFF. This sequence joins TRBV12-3 or TRBV12-4 and TRBJ1-1, with D unclear. The ends were cut back, 4 bases at V and 6 bases at J, with 12 bases in the middle. The CDR3 is 13 amino acids.

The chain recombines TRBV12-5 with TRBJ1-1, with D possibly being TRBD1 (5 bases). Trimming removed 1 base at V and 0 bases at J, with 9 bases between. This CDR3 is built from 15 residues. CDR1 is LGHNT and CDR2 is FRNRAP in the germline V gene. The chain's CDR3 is CASGLGEGLNTEAFF. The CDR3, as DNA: TGTGCTAGTGGTTTGGGGGAGGGGTTGAACACTGAAGCTTTCTTT.

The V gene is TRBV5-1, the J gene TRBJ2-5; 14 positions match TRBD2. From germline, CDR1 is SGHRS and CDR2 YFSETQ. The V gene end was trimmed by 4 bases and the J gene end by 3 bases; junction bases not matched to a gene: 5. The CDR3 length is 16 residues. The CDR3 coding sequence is TGCGCCAGCAGCGGTGGGGGACTAGCGGGAGAAGAGACCCAGTACTTC. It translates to CASSGGGLAGEETQYF. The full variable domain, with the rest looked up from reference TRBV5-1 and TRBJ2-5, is KAGVTQTPRYLIKTRGQQVTLSCSPISGHRSVSWYQQTPGQGLQFLFEYFSETQRNKGNFPGRFSGRQFSNSRSEMNVSTLELGDSALYLCASSGGGLAGEETQYFGPGTRLLVL.

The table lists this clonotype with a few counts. This CDR3 reads CASSYPEGQGFWVPQGFCQPQHF. Written as DNA, the CDR3 is TGTGCCAGCTCCTACCCCGAGGGACAGGGTTTTTGGGTGCCACAGGGTTTTTGTCAGCCCCAGCATTTT. This chain links TRBV12-3 or TRBV12-4 with TRBJ1-5; 9 bases are shared with TRBD1. V dropped 8 bases and J dropped 6; count of bases not matched to a gene: 35. CDR3 length: 23 amino acids.

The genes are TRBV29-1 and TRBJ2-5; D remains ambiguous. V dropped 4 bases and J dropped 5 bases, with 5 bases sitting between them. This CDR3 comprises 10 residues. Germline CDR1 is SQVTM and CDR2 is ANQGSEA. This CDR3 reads CSVVSETQYF. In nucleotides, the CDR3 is TGCAGCGTTGTGAGTGAGACCCAGTACTTC. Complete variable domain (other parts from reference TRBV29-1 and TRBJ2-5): SAVISQKPSRDICQRGTSLTIQCQVDSQVTMMFWYRQQPGQSLTLIATANQGSEATYESGFVIDKFPISRPNLTFSTLTVSNMSPEDSSIYLCSVVSETQYFGPGTRLLVL.

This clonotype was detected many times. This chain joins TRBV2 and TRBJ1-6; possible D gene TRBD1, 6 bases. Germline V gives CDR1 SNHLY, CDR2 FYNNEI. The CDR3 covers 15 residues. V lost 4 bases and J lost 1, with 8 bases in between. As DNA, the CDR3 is TGTGCCAGCAGTGCGGACAGTTCCTATAATTCACCCCTCCACTTT. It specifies CASSADSSYNSPLHF. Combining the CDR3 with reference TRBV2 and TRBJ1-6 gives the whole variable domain EPEVTQTPSHQVTQMGQEVILRCVPISNHLYFYWYRQILGQKVEFLVSFYNNEISEKSEIFDDQFSVERPDGSNFTLKIRSTKLEDSAMYFCASSADSSYNSPLHFGNGTRLTVT.

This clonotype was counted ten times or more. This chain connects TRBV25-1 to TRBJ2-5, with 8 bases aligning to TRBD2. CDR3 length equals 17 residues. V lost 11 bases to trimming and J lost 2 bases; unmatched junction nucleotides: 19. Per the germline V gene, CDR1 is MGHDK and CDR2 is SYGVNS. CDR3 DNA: TGTGCCCCTCTGAGATTTCGCACTAGCGGATTTCAAGAGACCCAGTACTTC. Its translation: CAPLRFRTSGFQETQYF.

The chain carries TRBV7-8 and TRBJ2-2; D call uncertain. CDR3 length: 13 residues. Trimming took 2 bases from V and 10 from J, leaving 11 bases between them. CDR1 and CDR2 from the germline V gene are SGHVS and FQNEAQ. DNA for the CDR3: TGTGCCAGCAGCTTAAGGCGTGGAGAGGAGCTGTTTTTT. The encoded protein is CASSLRRGEELFF.

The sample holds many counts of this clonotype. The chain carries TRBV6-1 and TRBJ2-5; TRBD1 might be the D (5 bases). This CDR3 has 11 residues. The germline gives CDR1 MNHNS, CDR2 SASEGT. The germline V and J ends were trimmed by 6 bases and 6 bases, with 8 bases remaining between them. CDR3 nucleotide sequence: TGTGCCAGCAGGACAGATAAGACCCAGTACTTC. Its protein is CASRTDKTQYF.

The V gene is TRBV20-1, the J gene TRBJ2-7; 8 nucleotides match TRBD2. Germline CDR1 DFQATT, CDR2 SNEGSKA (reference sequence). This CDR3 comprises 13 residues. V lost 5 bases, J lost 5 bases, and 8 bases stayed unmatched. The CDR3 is CSAESGSDHEQYF. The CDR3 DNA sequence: TGCAGTGCTGAAAGCGGGAGCGACCACGAGCAGTACTTC.

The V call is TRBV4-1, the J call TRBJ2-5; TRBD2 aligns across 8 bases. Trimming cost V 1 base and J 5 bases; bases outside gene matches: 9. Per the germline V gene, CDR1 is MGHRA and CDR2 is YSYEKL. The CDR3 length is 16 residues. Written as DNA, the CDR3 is TGCGCCAGCAGCCAAGTTGGGGGCGGGAGGAAGGAGACCCAGTACTTC. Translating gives CASSQVGGGRKETQYF.

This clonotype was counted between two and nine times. This chain's CDR3 is CSVAETNRGTGELFF. The CDR3 bases are TGCAGCGTCGCGGAGACCAATCGGGGCACCGGGGAGCTGTTTTTT. This chain connects TRBV29-1 to TRBJ2-2; possible D gene TRBD2, 5 bases. Trimming cost V 6 bases and J 4 bases, with 18 bases left between them. CDR1 is SQVTM, CDR2 ANQGSEA, per germline. The CDR3 is 15 residues long.

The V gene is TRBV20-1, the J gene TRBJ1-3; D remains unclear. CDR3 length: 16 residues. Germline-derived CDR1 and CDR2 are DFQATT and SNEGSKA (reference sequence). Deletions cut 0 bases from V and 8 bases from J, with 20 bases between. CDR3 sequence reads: CSARDPGILSTDTIYF. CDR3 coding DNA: TGCAGTGCTAGAGACCCGGGGATTCTATCTACGGACACCATATATTTT.

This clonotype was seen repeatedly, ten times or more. CDR3 protein: CASSSGRGWNQPQHF. For the CDR3, the DNA is TGTGCCAGCAGCTCCGGGCGGGGGTGGAATCAGCCCCAGCATTTT. The rearrangement links TRBV11-2 to TRBJ1-5; the D gene is possibly TRBD1 (5 bases). V was trimmed by 4 bases and J by 4 bases, leaving 14 bases between them. Germline-derived CDR1 and CDR2 are SGHAT and FQNNGV. The CDR3 is 15 residues long.